The 29 T cell receptor beta chains given below trace back to one sample, sequenced in a study of blood T cell repertoires in COVID-19. Sequencing used immunoSEQ multiplex PCR; TCRdb keeps in-frame clones, though not all of them. Among around 29,000 clones listed, approximately 67% were seen once. Sequences were obtained from peripheral blood. The receptors originated from a human donor in a cohort sampled during active COVID-19.

This clone was detected only a few times. As DNA, the CDR3 is TGTGCCAGCAGCCAAAGACAGGGAGTGGTTGAAGCTTTCTTT. Translation: CASSQRQGVVEAFF. The chain is built from TRBV4-2 and TRBJ1-1; 7 bases align to TRBD1. Trimming at V came to 2 bases and at J to 7 bases, leaving 7 bases not matched to a gene. Per the germline V gene, CDR1 is LGHNA and CDR2 is YNFKEQ. The CDR3 sequence is 14 residues long.

The V and J genes are TRBV18 and TRBJ1-1; D ambiguous. The V end lost 3 bases, the J end lost 0 bases, and 8 bases lay between the germline ends. This CDR3 region has 14 residues. Germline CDR1 is KGHSH and CDR2 is LQKENI. The CDR3 nucleotides are TGTGCCAGCTCACCGGGCGGGTTGAACACTGAAGCTTTCTTT. Translated: CASSPGGLNTEAFF.

The chain carries TRBV12-3 or TRBV12-4 and TRBJ2-1, with 7 positions matching TRBD1. The CDR3 totals 12 residues. The V segment lost 4 bases and the J segment 9 bases; nucleotides outside the gene matches: 3. The CDR3 loop reads CASSSGTVEQFF. The DNA of the CDR3 is TGTGCCAGCAGTTCTGGGACAGTTGAGCAGTTCTTC.

The rearrangement links TRBV14 to TRBJ1-3; D is unresolved. V lost 9 bases, J lost 0 bases, and 9 bases lay in between. CDR1 SGHDN and CDR2 FVKESK come from the germline V gene. This CDR3 is 13 amino acids long. The CDR3 spells CASSQTSGNTIYF. CDR3 nucleotide sequence: TGTGCCAGTTCACAAACCTCTGGAAACACCATATATTTT.

The V call is TRBV5-8, the J call TRBJ2-2; 8 bases match TRBD2. This CDR3 comprises 13 residues. V lost 10 bases, J lost 4 bases, and 6 bases stayed unmatched. CDR1 and CDR2 from the germline V gene are SGHTS and YDEGEE. The CDR3 sequence: CASGGALTGELFF. The CDR3 DNA follows: TGTGCCTCCGGGGGGGCCCTCACCGGGGAGCTGTTTTTT.

The chain combines TRBV4-2 with TRBJ2-1, with 13 bases matching TRBD2. V was pared by 0 bases and J by 7 bases, with 6 bases of the junction left unmatched. Germline V CDR1 and CDR2: LGHNA, YNFKEQ. CDR3 length: 17 residues. CDR3 DNA sequence: TGTGCCAGCAGCCAAGATAGAGGACTAGCGGGAGTTAATGAGCAGTTCTTC. Residues: CASSQDRGLAGVNEQFF.

The chain couples TRBV7-2 to TRBJ2-7; 10 bases map to TRBD1. The junction had 7 bases not matched to a gene; V was cut back by 5 bases and J by 3 bases. The CDR3 runs 15 residues. Germline CDR1 SGHTA, CDR2 FQGNSA. The CDR3 sequence is CASSPPGQGIYEQYF. CDR3 nucleotides: TGTGCCAGCAGCCCACCGGGACAGGGGATCTACGAGCAGTACTTC.

Concerning this clone: A junction boundary mismatches the germline segment, possibly from a read error. The chain uses TRBV24-1 and TRBJ1-2; TRBD1 agrees at 8 bases. Per germline, CDR1 KGHDR and CDR2 SFDVKD. The CDR3 extends over 12 amino acids. The DNA of the CDR3 is TGTGCCACCAGTGAGTTCGGACAGGGATATTCCTTC. Amino acids: CATSEFGQGYSF.

This clone was picked up a small number of times. This chain uses TRBV5-4 with TRBJ2-1, with a possible D match to TRBD2 (5 bases). Germline CDR1 SGHNT, CDR2 YYREEE (reference sequence). The CDR3 consists of 16 residues. Trimming left V 4 bases short and J 0 bases short, with 14 bases between. This CDR3 is CASSPPEGSSYNEQFF. The CDR3 DNA reads as TGTGCCAGCAGCCCCCCCGAGGGTAGCTCCTACAATGAGCAGTTCTTC. The full variable domain, rest sourced from reference TRBV5-4 and TRBJ2-1, is ETGVTQSPTHLIKTRGQQVTLRCSSQSGHNTVSWYQQALGQGPQFIFQYYREEENGRGNFPPRFSGLQFPNYSSELNVNALELDDSALYLCASSPPEGSSYNEQFFGPGTRLTVL.

This clone was observed a few times. This rearrangement joins TRBV18 to TRBJ1-2; D may be TRBD1 (5 bases). The CDR3 extends over 16 amino acids. V shed 3 bases and J shed 7 bases, with 21 bases lying between them. CDR1 is KGHSH and CDR2 is LQKENI in the germline V gene. This chain's CDR3 is CASSPAGRGVSSGYTF. DNA of the CDR3: TGTGCCAGCTCACCGGCAGGGCGCGGGGTGTCGAGTGGCTACACCTTC.

Only a few counts were recorded for this clone. The rearrangement links TRBV11-2 to TRBJ1-6; 8 bases agree with TRBD1. Unmatched junction bases numbered 3, after V lost 5 bases and J lost 0 bases. The CDR3 spans 16 residues. The germline V gene has CDR1 SGHAT and CDR2 FQNNGV. CDR3 nucleotide sequence: TGTGCCAGCAGCCGGACAGGGAGCTCCTATAATTCACCCCTCCACTTT. This codes for CASSRTGSSYNSPLHF.

The chain carries TRBV5-1 and TRBJ1-3, with a tentative D call TRBD1 (5 bases). CDR1 SGHRS and CDR2 YFSETQ come from the germline V gene. The CDR3 spans 15 residues. Trimming left V 4 bases short and J 1 base short, with 12 bases between. The CDR3 reads CASSRSQGSGNTIYF. In DNA, the CDR3 is TGCGCCAGCAGCCGATCCCAGGGTTCTGGAAACACCATATATTTT.

The rearrangement joins TRBV24-1 to TRBJ2-3; 7 bases agree with TRBD1. J gave up 6 bases and V 4 bases, and 12 bases lay outside the gene matches. The CDR3 totals 16 residues. Germline V gene data show CDR1 as KGHDR and CDR2 as SFDVKD. CDR3 residues: CATSETPGQSTDTQYF. CDR3 DNA: TGTGCCACCAGTGAAACGCCGGGACAGTCAACGGATACGCAGTATTTT.

The chain links TRBV19 to TRBJ1-4, with a weak D call TRBD1 (5 bases). With 5 bases removed from V and 6 bases from J, the gap between germline ends came to 7 bases. In germline, CDR1 is LNHDA, CDR2 SQIVND (reference sequence). CDR3 length equals 12 residues. The CDR3 region has the DNA TGTGCCAGTAGTCAGGGTTATGAAAAACTGTTTTTT. Protein product: CASSQGYEKLFF.

The J gene is TRBJ1-2, the V gene TRBV29-1; D remains unclear. CDR1 and CDR2 (germline): SQVTM, ANQGSEA. V lost 6 bases and J 2 bases, leaving 10 bases between the germline ends. The CDR3 sequence is 12 residues long. CDR3 sequence reads: CSVIQPNYGYTF. Here the CDR3 DNA reads TGCAGCGTAATACAGCCAAACTATGGCTACACCTTC.

The chain combines TRBV5-1 with TRBJ1-2, with 8 bases matching TRBD1. Germline V gene lookup returns CDR1 SGHRS and CDR2 YFSETQ. V shed 0 bases, J shed 3 bases, and the junction held 4 bases outside the gene matches. This CDR3 spans 15 amino acids. The chain's CDR3 is CASSLVPGGDYGYTF. Written as DNA, the CDR3 is TGCGCCAGCAGCTTGGTCCCAGGGGGCGACTATGGCTACACCTTC.

The chain carries TRBV24-1 and TRBJ2-5; 9 bases align to TRBD2. CDR3 length equals 19 residues. The germline V gene has CDR1 KGHDR and CDR2 SFDVKD. After removal of 7 bases from V and 4 bases from J, the junction contained 21 bases not matched to a gene. CDR3 in DNA: TGTGCCACCAGCGGATTGGTGGCGGGAGGGCCCGGTTTAAGAGAGACCCAGTACTTC. It encodes CATSGLVAGGPGLRETQYF.

The chain employs TRBV2 and TRBJ2-2; 9 nucleotides match TRBD1. The length of the CDR3 is 18 residues. V lost 5 bases, J lost 3 bases, and 13 bases stayed unmatched. CDR1 and CDR2 (germline): SNHLY, FYNNEI. As DNA, the CDR3 is TGTGCCAGCAGTAAACCGGGACAGGGAGTAATGGACACCGGGGAGCTGTTTTTT. Amino acid sequence: CASSKPGQGVMDTGELFF.

Only one count was recorded for this clone. The chain links TRBV5-1 to TRBJ2-7; 7 bases map to TRBD1. With V trimmed by 0 bases and J by 4 bases, 7 bases remained unmatched. The germline gives CDR1 SGHRS, CDR2 YFSETQ. This CDR3 comprises 15 residues. CDR3 bases: TGCGCCAGCAGCTTGGAGGCAGGGGGATCTTACGAGCAGTACTTC. Encoded protein: CASSLEAGGSYEQYF.

This clone has just a few counts. CDR3: CASSARGDTQYF. CDR3 nucleotide sequence: TGTGCCAGCAGCGCCAGGGGAGATACGCAGTATTTT. The genes are TRBV7-9 and TRBJ2-3; D perhaps matches TRBD1 (6 bases). Trimming removed 5 bases from V and 5 bases from J, with 8 bases in between. CDR3 size: 12 residues. From germline, CDR1 is SEHNR and CDR2 FQNEAQ (reference sequence).

The chain uses TRBV7-9 and TRBJ1-1; possible D gene TRBD1, 6 bases. Trimming shortened V by 0 bases and J by 5 bases, and 16 bases separated the two germline ends. The V gene's germline CDR1 is SEHNR and CDR2 FQNEAQ (reference sequence). The CDR3 is 16 residues long. CDR3 coding DNA: TGTGCCAGCAGCTTAGCGCATCGGGGCCAGGGGACTGAAGCTTTCTTT. It encodes CASSLAHRGQGTEAFF.

V and J are TRBV19 and TRBJ1-2, with 8 bases aligning to TRBD1. CDR1 and CDR2 (germline): LNHDA, SQIVND (reference sequence). The V gene end was trimmed by 5 bases and the J gene end by 4 bases; junction bases not matched to a gene: 12. The CDR3 runs 16 residues. The CDR3 DNA is TGTGCCAGTAGTCCCCTAGGAGACAGGGGAATCTATGGCTACACCTTC. It is translated as CASSPLGDRGIYGYTF.

Only one count was recorded for this clone. V usage is TRBV7-3 and J usage is TRBJ2-5; unclear D gene. From germline, CDR1 is SGHTA and CDR2 FQGTGA. The CDR3 totals 13 residues. Trimming took off 5 bases at V and 4 bases at J, with 11 bases between the two ends. The CDR3 region is CASSPSSVETQYF. Here the CDR3 DNA reads TGTGCCAGCAGCCCAAGCTCCGTAGAGACCCAGTACTTC.

This clone has just a few counts. The V gene is TRBV6-5, the J gene TRBJ2-7; a weak D match, TRBD2 (5 bases). Between the trimmed V and J ends, which lost 4 bases and 0 bases, there was a span of 13 bases. The CDR3 sequence is 15 residues long. Germline loops: CDR1 MNHEY, CDR2 SVGAGI. CDR3 protein: CASSSGLRSSYEQYF. CDR3 DNA sequence: TGTGCCAGCAGTTCCGGACTCCGGAGCTCCTACGAGCAGTACTTC.

V usage is TRBV5-5 and J usage is TRBJ1-2, with TRBD1 as a possible D gene (5 bases). CDR1 and CDR2 from the germline V gene are SGHKS and YYEKEE (reference sequence). The V gene lost 2 bases and the J gene lost 4 bases, with 6 bases spanning the gap. The CDR3 sequence is 12 residues long. CDR3 sequence: CASSFDSYGYTF. As DNA, the CDR3 is TGTGCCAGCAGCTTCGACAGCTATGGCTACACCTTC. Combining the CDR3 with reference TRBV5-5 and TRBJ1-2 gives the whole variable domain DAGVTQSPTHLIKTRGQQVTLRCSPISGHKSVSWYQQVLGQGPQFIFQYYEKEERGRGNFPDRFSARQFPNYSSELNVNALLLGDSALYLCASSFDSYGYTFGSGTRLTVV.

The rearrangement uses TRBV2 and TRBJ1-2; maybe TRBD1 (6 bases). The length of the CDR3 is 15 residues. In germline, CDR1 is SNHLY, CDR2 FYNNEI. Trimming pared 7 bases from V and 2 bases from J, leaving 17 bases between. The CDR3 spells CASKGVGSSNYGYTF. In nucleotides, the CDR3 is TGTGCCAGCAAGGGGGTGGGCAGTTCGAACTATGGCTACACCTTC.

The chain has TRBV6-5 and TRBJ1-2; D may be TRBD1 (5 bases). Trimming cost V 2 bases and J 5 bases, with 15 bases left between them. CDR1 is MNHEY, CDR2 SVGAGI, per germline. This CDR3 has 15 amino acids. CDR3 DNA: TGTGCCAGCAGTTACGGGGGAGGGAGAGGATATGGCTACACCTTC. Its protein product is CASSYGGGRGYGYTF.

Comments on this clone: At one end the junction does not follow the germline gene, possibly because of a read error. V is TRBV7-2 and J is TRBJ2-5; possibly TRBD1 for D (6 bases). This CDR3 has 14 residues. CDR1 and CDR2 (germline): SGHTA, FQGNSA. The CDR3 nucleotides are TGTGCCAGCAGCTTAAGCTCGGGACACTATAAGTCCCACTTC. Translation gives CASSLSSGHYKSHF. Based on the CDR3 plus reference TRBV7-2 and TRBJ2-5, the full variable domain is GAGVSQSPSNKVTEKGKDVELRCDPISGHTALYWYRQSLGQGLEFLIYFQGNSAPDKSGLPSDRFSAERTGGSVSTLTIQRTQQEDSAVYLCASSLSSGHYKSHFGPGTRLLVL.

The J gene is TRBJ2-1, the V gene TRBV27, with TRBD1 as a possible D gene (5 bases). The CDR3 totals 13 residues. Trimming took off 5 bases at V and 9 bases at J, with 14 bases between the two ends. The germline CDR1 and CDR2 sequences are MNHEY and SMNVEV (reference sequence). The DNA of the CDR3 is TGTGCCAGCAGTCTGACGACAGATCGTGAGCAGTTCTTC. Translating gives CASSLTTDREQFF.